A single sample gave rise to the 31 T cell receptor beta chains below, sequenced in a study of beta chain features in type 1 diabetes. Expressed TCRB transcripts were sequenced after all isolated RNA was converted to cDNA. TCRdb keeps only in-frame clones here, not all; method: immunoSEQ multiplex PCR. The sample records about 320,000 clones, 11% to 15% being singletons. The source material was central memory CD4+ T cells from blood. Receptors were obtained from a man aged 25 to 45 in good health.

This clone was found a few times. The rearrangement joins TRBV11-3 to TRBJ2-5; no clear D. Deletions cut 2 bases from V and 4 bases from J, with 2 bases between. CDR1 and CDR2 from the germline V gene are SGHNT and YENEEA. The CDR3 runs to 11 residues. CDR3 sequence reads: CASSLSETQYF. CDR3 DNA sequence: TGTGCCAGCAGCTTATCAGAGACCCAGTACTTC.

On this clone: This CDR3 is also generated by other DNA sequences in the sample. The rearrangement uses TRBV7-2 and TRBJ2-3; D gene unclear. The CDR3 is 13 amino acids. The ends were cut back, 3 bases at V and 5 bases at J, with 9 bases in the middle. Germline V gene sequence: CDR1 SGHTA, CDR2 FQGNSA. The CDR3: CASSLDLGDTQYF. DNA of the CDR3: TGTGCCAGCAGCTTGGACCTGGGAGATACGCAGTATTTT.

This chain links TRBV7-2 with TRBJ1-1; a possible D gene is TRBD1 (6 bases). Per the germline V gene, CDR1 is SGHTA and CDR2 is FQGNSA. V dropped 1 base and J dropped 5 bases, with 14 bases sitting between them. This CDR3 contains 15 residues. As DNA, the CDR3 is TGTGCCAGCAGCTTAGTGCCAGGGAGGGGGACTGAAGCTTTCTTT. Translation gives CASSLVPGRGTEAFF. The variable domain in full, completed from reference TRBV7-2 and TRBJ1-1, reads GAGVSQSPSNKVTEKGKDVELRCDPISGHTALYWYRQSLGQGLEFLIYFQGNSAPDKSGLPSDRFSAERTGGSVSTLTIQRTQQEDSAVYLCASSLVPGRGTEAFFGQGTRLTVV.

This clone appeared a few times. CDR3 nucleotide sequence: TGTGCCAGCCTTGACACCGGGGAGCTGTTTTTT. It is translated as CASLDTGELFF. The rearrangement joins TRBV6-5 to TRBJ2-2; D is undetermined. The CDR3 contains 11 residues. V lost 8 bases, J lost 3 bases, and 4 bases lay in between. Germline V CDR1 and CDR2: MNHEY, SVGAGI.

For this clone: Other DNA sequences in the same sample also yield this CDR3. V is TRBV11-2 and J is TRBJ2-3; 7 positions agree with TRBD1. This CDR3 has 14 amino acids. V was clipped by 1 base and J by 3 bases; unmatched bases: 1. The germline V gene encodes CDR1 SGHAT and CDR2 FQNNGV. CDR3 residues: CASSLGRGTDTQYF. Written as DNA, the CDR3 is TGTGCCAGCAGCTTAGGCAGGGGGACAGATACGCAGTATTTT.

The chain links TRBV9 to TRBJ2-7; D is perhaps TRBD2 (5 bases). The CDR3 length is 14 residues. Germline lookup yields CDR1 SGDLS and CDR2 YYNGEE. V was pared by 0 bases and J by 6 bases, with 13 bases between. CDR3 sequence: CASSVESARGEQYF. CDR3 nucleotides: TGTGCCAGCAGCGTAGAAAGCGCTCGGGGCGAGCAGTACTTC.

The chain has TRBV5-1 and TRBJ1-1, with D possibly TRBD1 on 6 matching bases. The germline CDR1 and CDR2 sequences are SGHRS and YFSETQ. V lost 5 bases, J lost 3 bases, and 17 bases lay in between. This CDR3 contains 15 residues. CDR3 residues: CASRVVGDTYTEAFF. CDR3 in DNA: TGCGCCAGCAGGGTCGTTGGGGACACTTACACTGAAGCTTTCTTT.

This clone has at least ten counts. The chain recombines TRBV9 with TRBJ2-3; D call uncertain. CDR1 and CDR2 from the germline V gene are SGDLS and YYNGEE. The length of the CDR3 is 17 residues. V lost 2 bases, J lost 0 bases, and 16 bases lay in between. Written as DNA, the CDR3 is TGTGCCAGCAGCGTTGCTACCTCTCCTTATAGCACAGATACGCAGTATTTT. Encoded protein: CASSVATSPYSTDTQYF.

The chain is built from TRBV7-8 and TRBJ2-7, with TRBD1 as a possible D gene (5 bases). Looked up from germline, CDR1 is SGHVS and CDR2 is FQNEAQ. The CDR3 runs to 13 residues. The V and J ends lost 6 bases and 1 base respectively, with 10 bases between them. The chain's CDR3 is CASSSRESYEQYV. The CDR3 DNA reads as TGTGCCAGCAGTTCCAGGGAATCCTACGAGCAGTACGTC.

The rearrangement uses TRBV21-1 and TRBJ2-7; the tabulated D call, TRBD2, remains unverified against the DNA. TRBV21-1 is a recognized pseudogene. The CDR3 extends over 14 amino acids. The CDR3 sequence is CASSKEVSSYEQYF. The CDR3 DNA follows: TGTGCCAGCAGCAAGGAGGTTAGCTCCTACGAGCAGTACTTC.

CDR3 region: CASSQRGSGWGTDTQYF. The CDR3 bases are TGCGCCAGCAGCCAAAGGGGTTCGGGGTGGGGTACAGATACGCAGTATTTT. This chain uses TRBV4-3 with TRBJ2-3; D possibly uses TRBD1 or TRBD2 (5 bases each). Germline V CDR1 and CDR2: LGHNA, YSLEER. The ends were cut back, 2 bases at V and 3 bases at J, with 18 bases in the middle. There are 17 residues in the CDR3.

This clone was detected only a few times. The V gene is TRBV30, the J gene TRBJ2-1, with 7 bases matching TRBD2. CDR3 length equals 15 residues. Germline V lookup: CDR1 GTSNPN, CDR2 SVGIG (reference sequence). The V segment lost 8 bases and the J segment 2 bases; nucleotides outside the gene matches: 12. The CDR3 spells CASPGRRGAYNEQFF. The CDR3 region has the DNA TGTGCCAGCCCGGGACGCCGGGGGGCCTACAATGAGCAGTTCTTC.

V gene TRBV10-2 combines with J gene TRBJ1-4, with no clear D. This CDR3 has 14 amino acids. CDR1 and CDR2 from the germline V gene are WSHSY and SAAADI. Deletions cut 6 bases from V and 5 bases from J, with 13 bases between. The CDR3 DNA sequence: TGCGCCAGCAGAAACAGTGGACCAAATGAAAAACTGTTTTTT. Encoded protein: CASRNSGPNEKLFF.

This clone was picked up a small number of times. The gene calls are TRBV7-9 and TRBJ1-4; TRBD1 aligns across 8 bases. The V segment lost 5 bases and the J segment 7 bases; nucleotides outside the gene matches: 9. The CDR3 is 15 amino acids. Germline V lookup: CDR1 SEHNR, CDR2 FQNEAQ (reference sequence). The CDR3 reads CASSSSGGRSEKLFF. CDR3 coding DNA: TGTGCCAGCAGCAGTTCAGGGGGCCGAAGTGAAAAACTGTTTTTT.

This clone was observed a few times. V usage is TRBV5-5 and J usage is TRBJ1-2, with D uncertain. CDR1 SGHKS and CDR2 YYEKEE come from the germline V gene (reference sequence). Trimming left V 0 bases short and J 4 bases short, with 16 bases between. There are 16 residues in the CDR3. CDR3: CASSLAGGGRGYGYTF. The CDR3 region has the DNA TGTGCCAGCAGCTTGGCCGGTGGAGGGCGGGGCTATGGCTACACCTTC.

The gene calls are TRBV5-4 and TRBJ1-5; D is undetermined. Looked up from germline, CDR1 is SGHNT and CDR2 is YYREEE (reference sequence). V lost 0 bases and J lost 3, with 4 bases in between. The CDR3 consists of 13 residues. The CDR3 DNA sequence: TGTGCCAGCAGCTTGGACCACAATCAGCCCCAGCATTTT. It codes for CASSLDHNQPQHF.

The table lists this clone with a few counts. The rearrangement links TRBV13 to TRBJ2-1; 14 bases line up with TRBD2. The germline V gene encodes CDR1 PRHDT and CDR2 FYEKMQ (reference sequence). The CDR3 extends over 19 amino acids. J lost 7 bases, V lost 5 bases, and 16 bases had no gene match. The CDR3: CASSLTRLAGGPIFNEQFF. In nucleotides, the CDR3 is TGTGCCAGCAGCCTAACCCGACTAGCGGGGGGGCCGATTTTTAATGAGCAGTTCTTC.

The rearrangement links TRBV5-1 to TRBJ2-5, with D possibly TRBD1 on 6 matching bases. Trimming left V 4 bases short and J 6 bases short, with 13 bases between. The CDR3 runs 13 residues. In germline, CDR1 is SGHRS, CDR2 YFSETQ. Written as DNA, the CDR3 is TGCGCCAGCAGCCCGAACAGGGAACAGACCCAGTACTTC. Protein sequence: CASSPNREQTQYF.

This clone was counted between two and nine times. The chain links TRBV9 to TRBJ2-7; TRBD1 matches at 9 bases. The CDR3 covers 16 residues. After removal of 0 bases from V and 2 bases from J, the junction contained 6 bases not matched to a gene. Germline values: CDR1 SGDLS, CDR2 YYNGEE. The DNA of the CDR3 is TGTGCCAGCAGCGTAGAAGTAGGGACAGGGCCCTACGAGCAGTACGTC. Translation gives CASSVEVGTGPYEQYV.

The chain couples TRBV18 to TRBJ1-6; 7 positions match TRBD1. This CDR3 has 14 residues. CDR1 is KGHSH, CDR2 LQKENI, per germline. V gave up 3 bases and J gave up 7 bases; unmatched junction bases: 3. The CDR3 region is CASSPGQYNSPLHF. The CDR3 nucleotides read TGTGCCAGCTCACCGGGACAGTACAATTCACCCCTCCACTTT.

V and J are TRBV5-4 and TRBJ2-1; TRBD1 aligns across 8 bases. The CDR3 is 16 residues long. After removal of 3 bases from V and 5 bases from J, the junction contained 10 bases not matched to a gene. Germline V gives CDR1 SGHNT, CDR2 YYREEE (reference sequence). The DNA of the CDR3 is TGTGCCAGCAGCTCCTCAGGGGGCCGTTCGAACAATGAGCAGTTCTTC. This encodes CASSSSGGRSNNEQFF.

V is TRBV9 and J is TRBJ2-1, with a tentative D call TRBD1 (6 bases). CDR1 is SGDLS, CDR2 YYNGEE, per germline. The CDR3 has 16 amino acids. Trimming left V 4 bases short and J 8 bases short, with 22 bases between. The CDR3 loop is CASSRNPRQVNDEQFF. The DNA for the CDR3 is TGTGCCAGCAGCCGTAACCCGAGACAGGTCAACGATGAGCAGTTCTTC.

The V and J genes are TRBV11-2 and TRBJ2-2, with a weak D call TRBD2 (5 bases). This CDR3 spans 16 amino acids. Trimming took off 1 base at V and 6 bases at J, with 15 bases between the two ends. Germline assignment: CDR1 SGHAT and CDR2 FQNNGV. CDR3 nucleotides: TGTGCCAGCAGCTTAGGTGGCCCCCGGGATTCCGGGGAGCTGTTTTTT. Amino acid sequence: CASSLGGPRDSGELFF.

This clone was recorded a few times. The chain joins TRBV6-1 to TRBJ1-4; D is perhaps TRBD1 (6 bases). Between the trimmed V and J ends, which lost 7 bases and 7 bases, there was a span of 13 bases. Germline loops: CDR1 MNHNS, CDR2 SASEGT. The CDR3 is made up of 13 amino acids. The CDR3 nucleotides read TGTGCCAGCATTTTTCCGGGGGCTGAAAAACTGTTTTTT. Encoded protein: CASIFPGAEKLFF.

This sequence joins TRBV6-1 and TRBJ1-6; no reliable D call. This CDR3 region has 14 residues. V shed 0 bases and J shed 9 bases, with 9 bases lying between them. Germline CDR1 is MNHNS and CDR2 is SASEGT. The CDR3 nucleotides read TGTGCCAGCAGTGAAGCGCGGGTTAGTTCACCCCTCCACTTT. The encoded protein is CASSEARVSSPLHF.

CDR3 coding DNA: TGTGCCAGCAGCCCGGCGGGACTAGCGGGAGGGGTCAATGAGCAGTTCTTC. Translation: CASSPAGLAGGVNEQFF. V gene TRBV5-4 combines with J gene TRBJ2-1, with TRBD2 matching over 16 bases. The V segment lost 4 bases and the J segment 6 bases; nucleotides outside the gene matches: 7. This CDR3 comprises 17 residues. Germline assignment: CDR1 SGHNT and CDR2 YYREEE (reference sequence).

The chain has TRBV6-5 and TRBJ2-5, with 7 bases matching TRBD2. Germline assignment: CDR1 MNHEY and CDR2 SVGAGI. This CDR3 region has 13 residues. The junction had 2 bases not matched to a gene; V was cut back by 6 bases and J by 1 base. CDR3 residues: CASRGTTQETQYF. CDR3 nucleotide sequence: TGTGCCAGCAGAGGGACTACCCAAGAGACCCAGTACTTC.

This clone was recorded a few times. This chain joins TRBV14 and TRBJ1-3; no clear D gene. The CDR3 has 15 residues. V lost 6 bases to trimming and J lost 0 bases, with 12 bases between them. CDR1 is SGHDN, CDR2 FVKESK, per germline. CDR3 region: CASSRYGISGNTIYF. CDR3 DNA: TGTGCCAGCAGTCGCTACGGTATCTCTGGAAACACCATATATTTT.

This clone was observed a handful of times. V and J are TRBV7-2 and TRBJ2-7; D is undetermined. Trimming stripped 5 bases from V and 2 bases from J, with 10 bases between. The CDR3 totals 13 residues. Germline CDR1 SGHTA, CDR2 FQGNSA. The CDR3 loop is CASSRGETYEQYF. In nucleotides, the CDR3 is TGTGCCAGCAGCCGTGGGGAAACCTACGAGCAGTACTTC.

This chain joins TRBV29-1 and TRBJ1-5; D ambiguous. This CDR3 region has 13 residues. V lost 5 bases and J 4 bases, leaving 12 bases between the germline ends. Germline V gene sequence: CDR1 SQVTM, CDR2 ANQGSEA. In DNA form, the CDR3 reads TGCAGCGTTCTTATAGGAGTAAATCAGCCCCAGCATTTT. It specifies CSVLIGVNQPQHF.

This clone has just a few counts. This chain connects TRBV7-2 to TRBJ2-7; D not certain. Trimming stripped 6 bases from V and 6 bases from J, with 9 bases between. Germline V gene data show CDR1 as SGHTA and CDR2 as FQGNSA. This CDR3 contains 11 residues. CDR3 sequence reads: CASSYQVEQYF. DNA of the CDR3: TGTGCCAGCAGTTACCAGGTCGAGCAGTACTTC.